The 23 T cell receptor beta chains presented below share a single source sample, sequenced in a study of regulatory T cells in long-lasting Graves disease. Construction of TCR beta libraries relied on iRepertoire HTBI primers and on Arm-PCR targeting CDR3 regions. TCRdb analysed the multiplex PCR reads with MiXCR anew, one entry per CDR3 protein. Of 380,000 or so distinct CDR3 sequences in the sample, roughly 15% are singletons; the top ten hold 20%. The time point was: newly diagnosed GD, antithyroid drugs for less than 3 months. PBMC RNA was the source of the TCR library. This sample was also put to use in a study of T cells in Graves' hyperthyroidism and ophthalmopathy.

The source was peripheral blood mononuclear cells (PBMCs), collected at new diagnosis, from a patient treated with antithyroid drugs. The receptors were sampled from a woman aged 18-30 years with Graves disease.

Notes on this clonotype: The CDR3 ends on some other residue instead of the conserved phenylalanine or tryptophan, so this is likely a read error. This rearrangement joins TRBV18 to TRBJ2-1; 7 nucleotides align to TRBD2. The CDR3 consists of 15 residues. Trimming took 8 bases from V and 9 from J; bases not matched to a gene: 16. Germline CDR1 is KGHSH and CDR2 is LQKENI. The CDR3 sequence: CASAAGAGEVGEQFV. CDR3 sequence (DNA): TGTGCCAGCGCCGCCGGGGCGGGAGAAGTAGGTGAGCAGTTCGTC.

The gene calls are TRBV2 and TRBJ2-2; 8 nucleotides align to TRBD2. CDR3 size: 14 residues. Germline V gene sequence: CDR1 SNHLY, CDR2 FYNNEI. The junction had 1 base not matched to a gene; V was cut back by 3 bases and J by 4 bases. CDR3 amino acids: CASSDAGGTGELFF. Written as DNA, the CDR3 is TGTGCCAGCAGTGATGCGGGGGGCACCGGGGAGCTGTTTTTT.

In its sample, this clonotype was seen a few times. This sequence may be a read error, since a much larger clone differs from it by one base. The chain uses TRBV2 and TRBJ1-2; D unresolved. Germline V gene lookup returns CDR1 SNHLY and CDR2 FYNNEI. The CDR3 extends over 10 amino acids. Trimming stripped 6 bases from V and 9 bases from J, with 8 bases between. The CDR3 region is CASRSYSYTF. CDR3 nucleotides: TGTGCCAGCAGAAGTTATAGCTACACCTTC. Together with reference TRBV2 and TRBJ1-2, the CDR3 gives the full variable domain: EPEVTQTPSHQVTQMGQEVILRCVPISNHLYFYWYRQILGQKVEFLVSFYNNEISEKSEIFDDQFSVERPDGSNFTLKIRSTKLEDSAMYFCASRSYSYTFGSGTRLTVV.

Remarks on this clonotype: One base away lies a much larger clone, so this may be a sequencing read error. This chain's CDR3 is CAAHTRTNEKLFF. The CDR3 coding sequence is TGTGCCGCCCATACAAGAACTAATGAAAAACTGTTTTTT. The V gene is TRBV28, the J gene TRBJ1-4; D not resolved. The germline V gene has CDR1 MDHEN and CDR2 SYDVKM. V lost 11 bases, J lost 1 base, and 11 bases lay in between. The CDR3 is 13 residues long.

This clonotype occurred many times. The V gene is TRBV2, the J gene TRBJ2-1; D gene ambiguous. In germline, CDR1 is SNHLY, CDR2 FYNNEI. Trimming pared 3 bases from V and 8 bases from J, leaving 5 bases between. The CDR3 is 11 residues long. In DNA, the CDR3 is TGTGCCAGCAGTGAGGGCGATGAGCAGTTCTTC. Its protein product is CASSEGDEQFF.

As concerns this clonotype: A single base is all that separates this from a far larger clone, so a read error is likely. The conserved phenylalanine or tryptophan normally closing the CDR3 is absent here, so this likely arose from a read error. The DNA is left out, because the CDR3 cannot be placed on it with certainty; the CDR3 is given as TCRdb lists it. The gene calls are TRBV28 and TRBJ2-1; the table's D call, TRBD1, was not checked against the DNA. The CDR3 adds up to 16 amino acids, both ends counted. Germline V gives CDR1 MDHEN, CDR2 SYDVKM. The chain's CDR3 is CASSLFLTGSTDTQYL.

The genes are TRBV19 and TRBJ1-3, with D perhaps matching TRBD1 (5 bases). There are 13 residues in the CDR3. V was trimmed by 8 bases and J by 8 bases, leaving 16 bases between them. Germline CDR1 and CDR2: LNHDA and SQIVND (reference sequence). CDR3 loop: CASRLQGAHTIYF. Here the CDR3 DNA reads TGTGCCAGTCGACTTCAGGGCGCGCACACCATATATTTT.

This clonotype was recorded many times. The chain joins TRBV6-1 to TRBJ1-1, with TRBD1 as a possible D gene (5 bases). Per the germline V gene, CDR1 is MNHNS and CDR2 is SASEGT. The ends were cut back, 8 bases at V and 6 bases at J, with 7 bases in the middle. The length of the CDR3 is 10 residues. The CDR3 coding sequence is TGTGCCAGCGGGGACTCTGAAGCTTTCTTT. Residues: CASGDSEAFF.

This clonotype was observed at least ten times. The rearrangement joins TRBV2 to TRBJ2-7, with unresolved D. Germline values: CDR1 SNHLY, CDR2 FYNNEI. V was shortened by 4 bases and J by 9 bases, with 7 bases between the two germline ends. This CDR3 comprises 10 residues. CDR3 bases: TGTGCCAGCAGTGCTCCGCCGCAGTACTTC. It codes for CASSAPPQYF.

This clonotype was counted between two and nine times. This rearrangement joins TRBV29-1 to TRBJ2-3; D is uncertain. CDR1 and CDR2 from the germline V gene are SQVTM and ANQGSEA. Trimming left V 3 bases short and J 4 bases short, with 8 bases between. This CDR3 contains 12 residues. The CDR3 DNA follows: TGCAGCGTTGAGGCAGGTCCAGATACGCAGTATTTT. This sequence encodes CSVEAGPDTQYF.

The chain recombines TRBV6-4 with TRBJ2-6; a possible D gene is TRBD2 (5 bases). Germline CDR1 MRHNA, CDR2 SNTAGT. CDR3 length: 15 residues. V lost 5 bases and J lost 0, with 8 bases in between. The chain's CDR3 is CASSREFSGANVLTF. The CDR3 coding sequence is TGTGCCAGCAGTAGGGAGTTCTCTGGGGCCAACGTCCTGACTTTC.

This clonotype was detected ten times or more. The chain couples TRBV20-1 to TRBJ2-7; no clear D gene. CDR3 size: 14 residues. Per the germline V gene, CDR1 is DFQATT and CDR2 is SNEGSKA (reference sequence). Between the trimmed V and J ends, which lost 1 base and 6 bases, there was a span of 16 bases. CDR3 amino acids: CSARGGGVDGEQYF. Here the CDR3 DNA reads TGCAGTGCTAGAGGCGGTGGAGTGGACGGCGAGCAGTACTTC.

This clonotype occurred many times. The V call is TRBV2, the J call TRBJ2-5; D is uncertain. The CDR3 covers 13 residues. Trimming left V 3 bases short and J 2 bases short, with 7 bases between. Germline CDR1 SNHLY, CDR2 FYNNEI. In nucleotides, the CDR3 is TGTGCCAGCAGTGAGGTCAGACAAGAGACCCAGTACTTC. As protein: CASSEVRQETQYF.

This clonotype was seen a few times. The chain couples TRBV7-9 to TRBJ2-6; D is unclear. The CDR3 totals 13 residues. V gave up 9 bases and J gave up 4 bases, with 10 bases separating them. Germline CDR1 reads SEHNR; CDR2 reads FQNEAQ (reference sequence). In DNA, the CDR3 is TGTGCCAGTACCTCGGCAGGGGCCAACGTCCTGACTTTC. This encodes CASTSAGANVLTF.

In its sample, this clonotype was seen many times. The chain is built from TRBV6-1 and TRBJ2-2, with no clear D. V dropped 0 bases and J dropped 8 bases, with 4 bases sitting between them. Looked up from germline, CDR1 is MNHNS and CDR2 is SASEGT. The CDR3 is made up of 12 amino acids. The chain's CDR3 is CASSEALGELFF. The CDR3 DNA reads TGTGCCAGCAGTGAAGCTCTGGGGGAGCTGTTTTTT.

This clonotype was counted ten times or more. One end of the junction does not line up with germline, which may come from a read error. The chain has TRBV18 and TRBJ2-1; 10 bases line up with TRBD2. CDR3 length: 16 amino acids. The germline gives CDR1 KGHSH, CDR2 LQKENI. The DNA for the CDR3 is TGTGCCAGCTCGTCACGGACTAGCGGCTCCTCCAATGAGCAGTTCTTC. This codes for CASSSRTSGSSNEQFF. Variable domain in full (rest from reference TRBV18 and TRBJ2-1): NAGVMQNPRHLVRRRGQEARLRCSPMKGHSHVYWYRQLPEEGLKFMVYLQKENIIDESGMPKERFSAEFPKEGPSILRIQQVVRGDSAAYFCASSSRTSGSSNEQFFGPGTRLTVL.

This clonotype has a count of ten or more. The rearrangement joins TRBV10-3 to TRBJ2-3; 8 bases fit TRBD1. The CDR3 is 14 amino acids. CDR1 is ENHRY, CDR2 SYGVKD, per germline. Trimming removed 10 bases from V and 2 bases from J; junction bases left unmatched: 8. This chain's CDR3 is CATTGTGSTDTQYF. The DNA for the CDR3 is TGTGCCACAACCGGGACAGGCTCCACAGATACGCAGTATTTT.

At least ten counts were recorded for this clonotype. The rearrangement uses TRBV20-1 and TRBJ1-1, with 9 bases that match TRBD1. This CDR3 spans 17 amino acids. Germline assignment: CDR1 DFQATT and CDR2 SNEGSKA (reference sequence). J gave up 4 bases and V 2 bases, and 14 bases lay outside the gene matches. The CDR3 sequence is CSARLSRDRVKGTEAFF. For the CDR3, the DNA is TGCAGTGCTAGACTGTCCCGGGACAGGGTTAAAGGCACTGAAGCTTTCTTT.

Ten or more counts support this clonotype. The V gene is TRBV20-1, the J gene TRBJ2-1, with 10 bases lining up with TRBD1. Germline V CDR1 and CDR2: DFQATT, SNEGSKA (reference sequence). Losses at the gene ends were 5 bases for V and 9 bases for J; bases not matched to a gene: 7. The CDR3 covers 13 residues. CDR3 nucleotide sequence: TGCAGTGCTGCCGGGACAGGGGATAGTGAGCAGTTCTTC. Amino acid sequence: CSAAGTGDSEQFF.

This clonotype was detected a few times. V and J are TRBV3-1 and TRBJ2-7; 8 bases are a match to TRBD2. In germline, CDR1 is LGHDT, CDR2 YNNKEL (reference sequence). There are 14 residues in the CDR3. V gave up 1 base and J gave up 2 bases; unmatched junction bases: 1. Written as DNA, the CDR3 is TGTGCCAGCAGCCAAGGGCGGGGGGCCTACGAGCAGTACTTC. Its protein product is CASSQGRGAYEQYF.

This clonotype was detected a few times. The rearrangement joins TRBV3-1 to TRBJ2-7, with D hard to call. The CDR3 is made up of 13 amino acids. V was pared by 3 bases and J by 7 bases, with 13 bases between. The germline V gene encodes CDR1 LGHDT and CDR2 YNNKEL (reference sequence). The CDR3 DNA is TGTGCCAGCAGCCAGAATCCCCTCAGGGAGCAGTACTTC. It is translated as CASSQNPLREQYF.

This clonotype was seen many times. The CDR3 DNA sequence: TGTGCCAGCAGCTTAGGTGGAGCGTACCAAGAGACCCAGTACTTC. Its translation: CASSLGGAYQETQYF. The rearrangement uses TRBV7-9 and TRBJ2-5, with D unclear. The CDR3 sequence is 15 residues long. Germline V lookup: CDR1 SEHNR, CDR2 FQNEAQ (reference sequence). V was trimmed by 1 base and J by 0 bases, leaving 9 bases between them.

The table lists this clonotype with a few counts. A read error may be the cause here, since a much bigger clone is one base away. The chain employs TRBV7-3 and TRBJ2-1, with a weak D call TRBD2 (6 bases). V lost 0 bases to trimming and J lost 12 bases, with 15 bases between them. The CDR3 has 14 amino acids. Germline V lookup: CDR1 SGHTA, CDR2 FQGTGA. In DNA form, the CDR3 reads TGTGCCAGCAGCTTAACGGGTGCGGAGGGGCTGCAGTTCTTC. Its translation: CASSLTGAEGLQFF.